This TCR beta chain originates from a study of shared clonotypes between healthy human individuals. As to this clone: Other DNA sequences from this sample encode an identical CDR3 as well.

TCRdb's copy holds only in-frame clones and misses some; the assay was immunoSEQ multiplex PCR. This table has approximately 600,000 clones, approximately 95% appearing once. Looked up from germline, CDR1 is MDHEN and CDR2 is SYDVKM. The CDR3 totals 10 residues. V was shortened by 5 bases and J by 3 bases, with 2 bases between the two germline ends. CD45RO-negative cells were positively selected for CCR7, leaving out terminally differentiated effector memory CD45RA+ cells. Adult donors, all healthy and HIV-negative, had no recent acute infections or vaccinations. The TCR originated in a woman aged 25-40 years in good health. The gene calls are TRBV28 and TRBJ2-7; D is unresolved. The sample taken for sequencing was naive CD8+ T cells sorted from blood. The CDR3 region is CASSDYEQYF. CDR3 nucleotide sequence: TGTGCCAGCAGTGACTACGAGCAGTACTTC.